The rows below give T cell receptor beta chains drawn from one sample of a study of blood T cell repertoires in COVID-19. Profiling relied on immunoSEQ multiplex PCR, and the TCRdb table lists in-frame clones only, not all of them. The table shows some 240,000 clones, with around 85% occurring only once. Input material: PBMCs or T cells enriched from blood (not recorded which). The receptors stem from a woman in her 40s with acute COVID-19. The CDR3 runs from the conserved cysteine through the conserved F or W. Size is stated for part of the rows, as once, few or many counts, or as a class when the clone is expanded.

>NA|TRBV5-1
CASSLTSGSGEQYF
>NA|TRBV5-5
CASSGETGNTEAFF
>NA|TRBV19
CASKNARGQGKLFF
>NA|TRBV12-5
CASGLQNSNQPQHF
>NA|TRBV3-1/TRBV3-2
CASSQVSWAPQNTGELFF
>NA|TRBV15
CATSGDIRYEQYF
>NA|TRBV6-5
CASRNTGYYNEQFF
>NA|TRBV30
CAWSLTAGSGNTIYF
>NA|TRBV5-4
CASSSFGQKAFF
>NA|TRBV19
CASSGGWDEQFF
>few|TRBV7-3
CASSESTDTQYF
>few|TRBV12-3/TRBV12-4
CASNIDQETQYF
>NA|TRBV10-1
CASSEFGTSYGEQFF
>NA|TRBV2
CASSRAPTGSEQYF
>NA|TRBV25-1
CASSPKTRGIQYF
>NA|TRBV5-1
CASSSNLKETQYF
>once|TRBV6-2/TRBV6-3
CASSYSLREGTGELFF
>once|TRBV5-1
CASSLAGVADTQYF
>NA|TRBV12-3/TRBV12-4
CASTDRVGSPLHF
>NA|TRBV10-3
CAISESGGRQETQYF
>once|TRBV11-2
CASSLAPGQASSYNSPLHF
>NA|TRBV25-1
CASSGGAYSPLHF
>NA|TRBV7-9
CASSSTTGELFF
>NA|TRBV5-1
CASSALGTSGVSTDTQYF
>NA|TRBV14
CASSQVQGGTEAFF
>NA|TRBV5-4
CASSRDRVGWNTGELFF
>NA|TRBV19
CASSMRTGRKPQHF
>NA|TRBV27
CASSLDRGPYNEQFF
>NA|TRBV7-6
CASSLQGWNTEAFF